This TCR beta chain was sequenced for a study of long-term antiretroviral therapy in people with HIV. Study summary: About a decade before 2015, the earliest samples were taken when ART was typically delayed. Points from the study as a whole: In samples taken after ART, diversity increased but remained below transplant donor control levels. Clones expanded before ART dominated the repertoire at all time points.

With regard to this clone: Its specificity is not known.

They ran version v3.0 of the immunoSEQ assay at survey level. Only in-frame clones appear in the TCRdb table, and some are missing; sequencing was by immunoSEQ multiplex PCR. This sample has about 35,000 clones, with approximately 83% found just once. This receptor was identified in a man between 18 and 29 years old with HIV. This specimen consisted of unsorted PBMCs, obtained 2.2 years after starting antiretroviral therapy.

The CDR3 protein is CASSLGGGQNEQYF. In DNA form, the CDR3 reads TGTGCCAGCAGCTTAGGAGGGGGGCAGAACGAGCAGTACTTC. The V and J genes are TRBV7-6 and TRBJ2-7; D is possibly TRBD1 or TRBD2 (6 bases each). From germline, CDR1 is SGHVS and CDR2 FNYEAQ. This CDR3 has 14 residues. The V end lost 1 base, the J end lost 5 bases, and 12 bases lay between the germline ends.